The 4 T cell receptor beta chains listed next were all sequenced from one sample in a study of blood T cells in healthy people across ages. A sample-barcoded 5' primer and a J-beta primer mix were used in a second PCR of about 6 to 11 cycles. In TCRdb, the 5' RACE reads were re-called with MiXCR into one record per CDR3 protein. The repertoire holds more than 800,000 distinct CDR3 sequences, with 35% to 50% as singletons. Sequencing was done on a sample of blood. The receptors were sampled from a woman in her sixties in good health.

This sequence joins TRBV28 and TRBJ2-7; the D is unclear. CDR3 length equals 16 residues. CDR1 MDHEN and CDR2 SYDVKM come from the germline V gene. V lost 4 bases and J 3 bases, leaving 19 bases between the germline ends. This CDR3 reads CASSSGFSLKIYEQYF. CDR3 bases: TGTGCCAGCAGTTCGGGCTTCTCCTTGAAAATCTACGAGCAGTACTTC.

This clonotype was observed many times. The chain combines TRBV7-2 with TRBJ2-7; 9 nucleotides align to TRBD1. Germline lookup yields CDR1 SGHTA and CDR2 FQGNSA. The V gene end was trimmed by 5 bases and the J gene end by 6 bases; junction bases not matched to a gene: 5. The CDR3 totals 13 residues. The CDR3 DNA is TGTGCCAGCAGCCCGCCGGGACAGGGCGAGCAGTACTTC. This sequence encodes CASSPPGQGEQYF.

V and J are TRBV6-2 or TRBV6-3 and TRBJ1-2, with D possibly matching TRBD1 (6 bases). Trimming took 4 bases from V and 8 from J, leaving 20 bases between them. CDR3 size: 15 residues. The germline CDR1 and CDR2 sequences are MNHEY and SVGEGT. Here the CDR3 reads CASSSHRGGEAGYTF. CDR3 DNA sequence: TGTGCCAGCAGTTCACATCGAGGGGGAGAGGCGGGCTACACCTTC.

The chain is built from TRBV13 and TRBJ2-4; tentative D call: TRBD1 (6 bases). Trimming took 5 bases from V and 8 from J, leaving 16 bases between them. Germline assignment: CDR1 PRHDT and CDR2 FYEKMQ (reference sequence). This CDR3 has 14 residues. The CDR3 is CASSLTGSPDIQYF. The CDR3 nucleotides are TGTGCCAGCAGCCTAACAGGGAGCCCCGACATTCAGTACTTC.